Following are 7 T cell receptor beta chains from one sample sequenced in a study of siplizumab effects on memory and regulatory T cells. Here immunoSEQ multiplex PCR was the method, and the copy in TCRdb shows in-frame clones only, minus some. The table lists about 120,000 clones, over 85% of them singletons, with around 0.16% in the top ten. The material sequenced was non-Treg CD4+ T cells sorted from blood. Every receptor here comes from a human donor in good health.

The CDR3 DNA follows: TGTGCCAGTAGCCCCTTCCCCCAGGCCGCCTACGAGCAGTACTTC. It translates to CASSPFPQAAYEQYF. The chain couples TRBV19 to TRBJ2-7; D unresolved. V lost 6 bases to trimming and J lost 2 bases, with 17 bases between them. The CDR3 has 15 amino acids. Germline CDR1 is LNHDA and CDR2 is SQIVND (reference sequence).

The chain recombines TRBV4-3 with TRBJ2-3; D gene unclear. Trimming removed 0 bases at V and 2 bases at J, with 6 bases between. Germline V gene sequence: CDR1 LGHNA, CDR2 YSLEER. This CDR3 is 14 amino acids long. The CDR3 DNA reads TGCGCCAGCAGCCAAGAAGGGTACACAGATACGCAGTATTTT. It encodes CASSQEGYTDTQYF.

V and J are TRBV12-5 and TRBJ2-3, with no clear D. Germline CDR1 is LGHNT and CDR2 is FRNRAP. The V end was cut by 1 base, the J end by 8 bases, with 10 bases between. This CDR3 contains 13 residues. For the CDR3, the DNA is TGTGCTAGTGGTTTGGCTCATCGCGGTACGCAGTATTTT. Protein sequence: CASGLAHRGTQYF.

The V and J genes are TRBV7-2 and TRBJ2-5, with D possibly called TRBD1 or TRBD2 (5 bases each). Germline loops: CDR1 SGHTA, CDR2 FQGNSA. V dropped 0 bases and J dropped 5 bases, with 10 bases sitting between them. The CDR3 has 14 amino acids. The CDR3 spells CASSLARGWETQYF. CDR3 sequence (DNA): TGTGCCAGCAGCTTAGCGAGGGGTTGGGAGACCCAGTACTTC.

The CDR3 sequence is CASSESQGADTQYF. CDR3 sequence (DNA): TGCGCCAGCAGTGAGTCGCAGGGCGCCGATACGCAGTATTTT. The rearrangement links TRBV10-1 to TRBJ2-3, with D possibly being TRBD1 (5 bases). V was clipped by 0 bases and J by 6 bases, with 10 bases between them. The germline V gene encodes CDR1 WNHNN and CDR2 SYGVQD (reference sequence). The CDR3 totals 14 residues.

The V call is TRBV2, the J call TRBJ1-4; D may be TRBD1 (6 bases). Germline lookup yields CDR1 SNHLY and CDR2 FYNNEI. The V end was cut by 6 bases, the J end by 8 bases, with 16 bases between. The CDR3 covers 14 residues. The CDR3 DNA follows: TGTGCCAGCAGGAAGCGGGGAGGGGGAGAAAAACTGTTTTTT. Its translation: CASRKRGGGEKLFF.

This chain joins TRBV4-3 and TRBJ1-2; 9 bases line up with TRBD1. This CDR3 comprises 15 residues. Germline CDR1 reads LGHNA; CDR2 reads YSLEER. The V and J ends lost 1 base and 5 bases, in that order; junction bases with no gene match: 5. DNA of the CDR3: TGCGCCAGCAGCCAAGGGACAGGGGTACGGTATGGCTACACCTTC. It yields the protein CASSQGTGVRYGYTF.